The 11 T cell receptor beta chains listed next were all sequenced from one sample in a study of CD8 T cells in ankylosing spondylitis. Findings of the study overall: A TCR beta motif of roughly 8 highly homologous variants seemed to mark ankylosing spondylitis blood.

Their target antigens are unknown. Each CDR3 protein gets one entry after TCRdb re-called the 5' RACE reads with MiXCR. The sample has about 700,000 distinct CDR3 sequences; 19% are singletons. The sequencing sample was made of blood, either unsorted or a sorted T cell fraction (not recorded which). These receptors were collected from a male donor with ankylosing spondylitis.

This clonotype was recorded a few times. This chain connects TRBV6-6 to TRBJ2-5; D unresolved. CDR3 length: 13 residues. Trimming took 4 bases from V and 5 from J, leaving 11 bases between them. Germline V gene data show CDR1 as MNHNY and CDR2 as SVGAGI (reference sequence). CDR3 bases: TGTGCCAGCAGTTCAGGACGATGGGAGACCCAGTACTTC. Translated, it gives CASSSGRWETQYF.

This clonotype was recorded at least ten times. The gene calls are TRBV12-3 or TRBV12-4 and TRBJ2-2; D not certain. The CDR3 contains 13 residues. The germline V and J ends were trimmed by 2 bases and 5 bases, with 6 bases remaining between them. CDR3 sequence reads: CASSLSLTGELFF. The DNA of the CDR3 is TGTGCCAGCAGTTTATCCCTAACCGGGGAGCTGTTTTTT.

A few counts support this clonotype. The chain links TRBV5-1 to TRBJ1-1; TRBD1 is a possible D gene (5 bases). The germline CDR1 and CDR2 sequences are SGHRS and YFSETQ. This CDR3 has 14 residues. Trimming removed 6 bases from V and 4 bases from J, with 16 bases in between. CDR3 amino acids: CASKWGRTGTEAFF. CDR3 DNA: TGCGCCAGCAAATGGGGACGTACGGGCACTGAAGCTTTCTTT.

This clonotype occurred once. V gene TRBV6-2 or TRBV6-3 combines with J gene TRBJ2-1; TRBD2 matches at 7 bases. The CDR3 length is 15 residues. Germline trimming cut 5 bases from V and 9 bases from J; bases unmatched to any gene: 13. Germline CDR1 MNHEY, CDR2 SVGEGT. This CDR3 is CASSPLGGSASEQFF. The CDR3 DNA sequence: TGTGCCAGCAGTCCCCTAGGCGGGAGTGCCAGTGAGCAGTTCTTC.

The chain combines TRBV5-1 with TRBJ2-3; D unresolved. This CDR3 has 15 amino acids. Germline values: CDR1 SGHRS, CDR2 YFSETQ. The V end lost 4 bases, the J end lost 4 bases, and 16 bases lay between the germline ends. The CDR3 nucleotides are TGCGCCAGCAGCCTCCCCCACAGTGACGCAGATACGCAGTATTTT. It is translated as CASSLPHSDADTQYF.

This clonotype has only a few counts. V gene TRBV9 combines with J gene TRBJ1-1; D possibly corresponds to TRBD1 (5 bases). Between the trimmed V and J ends, which lost 4 bases and 10 bases, there was a span of 20 bases. Germline assignment: CDR1 SGDLS and CDR2 YYNGEE. The CDR3 has 14 residues. As DNA, the CDR3 is TGTGCCAGCAGCCCTACCACAGGTTCAGCTGCAGCTTTCTTT. It encodes CASSPTTGSAAAFF.

This clonotype was observed many times. The chain employs TRBV20-1 and TRBJ2-1, with D unclear. V lost 0 bases to trimming and J lost 5 bases, with 11 bases between them. CDR3 length equals 14 residues. Germline assignment: CDR1 DFQATT and CDR2 SNEGSKA (reference sequence). CDR3 protein: CSARDGAVHNEQFF. CDR3 nucleotides: TGCAGTGCTAGAGATGGAGCAGTTCACAATGAGCAGTTCTTC.

This chain links TRBV6-1 with TRBJ2-7; TRBD1 matches 8 bases. Germline V gene data show CDR1 as MNHNS and CDR2 as SASEGT. Trimming at V came to 7 bases and at J to 6 bases, leaving 17 bases not matched to a gene. There are 16 residues in the CDR3. The CDR3 reads CASTGGVGDPQLEQYF. The CDR3 DNA reads as TGTGCCAGCACAGGGGGCGTAGGTGACCCGCAACTCGAGCAGTACTTC.

This clonotype was detected once. V usage is TRBV11-3 and J usage is TRBJ2-7; perhaps TRBD1 as D (6 bases). CDR1 SGHNT and CDR2 YENEEA come from the germline V gene. Trimming shortened V by 5 bases and J by 9 bases, and 17 bases separated the two germline ends. The CDR3 consists of 13 residues. The CDR3 reads CASSNVRGQGQYF. As DNA, the CDR3 is TGTGCCAGCAGCAACGTCAGGGGCCAGGGGCAGTACTTC.

The rearrangement joins TRBV28 to TRBJ1-5; D not certain. The CDR3 extends over 14 amino acids. Germline CDR1 MDHEN, CDR2 SYDVKM. Deletions cut 5 bases from V and 3 bases from J, with 11 bases between. In DNA form, the CDR3 reads TGTGCCAGCAGTCTCCCCGGAGACAATCAGCCCCAGCATTTT. This sequence encodes CASSLPGDNQPQHF.

V usage is TRBV13 and J usage is TRBJ2-1; 13 bases are shared with TRBD2. This CDR3 contains 15 residues. Per germline, CDR1 PRHDT and CDR2 FYEKMQ (reference sequence). V trimming: 2 bases; J trimming: 8 bases; junction bases outside the gene matches: 3. DNA of the CDR3: TGTGCCAGCAGCTTATCGACTAGCGGGAGGTATGAGCAGTTCTTC. The encoded protein is CASSLSTSGRYEQFF.